This T cell receptor (beta chain) is from a study of T cells in pancreatic ductal adenocarcinoma. V lost 4 bases and J lost 7; bases outside the gene matches: 4. CDR1 SGDLS and CDR2 YYNGEE come from the germline V gene. The CDR3 is 13 residues long. The data were produced by immunoSEQ multiplex PCR, yet TCRdb's version contains in-frame clones alone and is incomplete. The sample has approximately 97,000 clones; roughly 96% are singletons. Study-level points and caveats: Compared with tumor, blood showed more total productive templates and about 8-fold more clonotypes.

This clone showed up just a few times. The antigen is undetermined. The selected patients with pancreatic ductal adenocarcinoma had surgery but no neoadjuvant therapy. The chain employs TRBV9 and TRBJ1-5, with 8 bases fitting TRBD1. The receptor was isolated from a human donor with pancreatic ductal adenocarcinoma. Sequencing used PBMCs. CDR3 sequence reads: CASSLGTGQPQHF. DNA for the CDR3: TGTGCCAGCAGCCTAGGGACAGGCCAGCCCCAGCATTTT.